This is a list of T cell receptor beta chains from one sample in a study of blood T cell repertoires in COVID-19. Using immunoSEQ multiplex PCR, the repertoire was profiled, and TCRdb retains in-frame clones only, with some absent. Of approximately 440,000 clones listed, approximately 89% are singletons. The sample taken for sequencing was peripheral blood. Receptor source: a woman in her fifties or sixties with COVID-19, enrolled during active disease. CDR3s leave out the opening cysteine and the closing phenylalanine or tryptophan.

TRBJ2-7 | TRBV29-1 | SEGSDRFYEQY
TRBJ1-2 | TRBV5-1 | ASSPTGGIYGYT
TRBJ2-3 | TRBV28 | ASSSPTGSTDTQY
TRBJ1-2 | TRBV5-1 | ASSLGGTAQHYGYT
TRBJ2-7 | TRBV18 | ASSPRGMGYEQY
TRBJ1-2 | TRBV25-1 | ASSGLAILGLTDGYT
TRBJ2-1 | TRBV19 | ASSLGLSPEQF
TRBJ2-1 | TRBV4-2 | ASSPMGVRGGLGDEQF
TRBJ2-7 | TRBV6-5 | ASTQGDEQY
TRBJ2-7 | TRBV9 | ASSVVRGSGGPYEQY
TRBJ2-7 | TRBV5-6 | ASSLTSYEQY
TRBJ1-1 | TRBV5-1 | ASSSGHSGTEAF
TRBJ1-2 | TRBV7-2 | ASSSGTEYGYT
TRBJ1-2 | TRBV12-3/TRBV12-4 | ASSPDSLYGYT
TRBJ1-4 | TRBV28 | ASSFYGQGGEKLF
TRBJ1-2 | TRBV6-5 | ASSRTGNQYGYT
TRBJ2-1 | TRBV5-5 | ASIRGTVPYEQF
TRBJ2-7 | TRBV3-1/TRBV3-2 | ASRGLGSYEQY
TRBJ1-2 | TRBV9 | ASSTWGQGDPNYGYT
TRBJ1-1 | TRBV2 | ASSVEGWAF
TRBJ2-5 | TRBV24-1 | ATSDLDRGVETQY
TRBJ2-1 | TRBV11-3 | ASSLVADEQF
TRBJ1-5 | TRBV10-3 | AISESSGEGPQH
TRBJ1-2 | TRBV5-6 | ASSFGQSRLYYGYT
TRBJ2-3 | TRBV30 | AWSVLARSTDTQY
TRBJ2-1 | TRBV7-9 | ASSLLFYNEQF
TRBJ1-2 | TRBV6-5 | ASSFQGEDGYT
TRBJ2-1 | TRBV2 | ASKGPAGAYNEQF
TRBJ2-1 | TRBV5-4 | ASSLGQGGNEQF
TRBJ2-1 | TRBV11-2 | ASSPPHGGAEGEQF
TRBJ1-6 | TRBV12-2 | ASRLARKIQGGASSPLH
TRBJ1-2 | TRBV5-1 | ASSLQDPYGYT
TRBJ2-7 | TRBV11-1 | ASSLGATEQY
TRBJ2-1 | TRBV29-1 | SVDPGLAHNEQF
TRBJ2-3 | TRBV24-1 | ATSDSTSDRVTQY
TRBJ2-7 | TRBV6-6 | ASSYSNAPGQYEQY
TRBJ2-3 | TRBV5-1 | ASSLGLAGDTSTDTQY
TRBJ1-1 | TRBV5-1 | ASSFGRDTKGNTEAF
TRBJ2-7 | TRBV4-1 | ASSQAVTYEQY
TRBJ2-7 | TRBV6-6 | ASSYSGQSYEQY
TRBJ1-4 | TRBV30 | AWGTGGPNEKLF
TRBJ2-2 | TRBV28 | ASSSRQGITGELF
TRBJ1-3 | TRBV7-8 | ASSAKDRASGDSGNTIY
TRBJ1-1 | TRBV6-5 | ASLGGFTNTEAF
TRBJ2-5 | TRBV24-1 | ATSDLVAGLQETQY
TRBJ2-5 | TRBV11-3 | ASSLEGGRLGAETQY
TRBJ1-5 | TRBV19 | ASSIAHGGQVVSQH
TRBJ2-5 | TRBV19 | ASSRTGGETQY
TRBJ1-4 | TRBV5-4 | ASSLWAGNGKLF
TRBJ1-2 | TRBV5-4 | ASSAGQDRVGYT
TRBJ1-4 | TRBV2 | ARSVGGPPNEKLF
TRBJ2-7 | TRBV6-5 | ASGTRNEQY